This entry concerns a single T cell receptor (beta chain). Its matching antigen is unknown. This CDR3 region has 16 residues. CDR1 is SGDLS, CDR2 YYNGEE, per germline. V lost 0 bases to trimming and J lost 2 bases; unmatched junction nucleotides: 2. Data came from immunoSEQ multiplex PCR; TCRdb stores just in-frame clones and leaves some out. The sample lists 150,000 or so clones, 85% to 95% occurring once. This sample is part of a study of T cell responses to AZD1222 COVID-19 vaccine. Study results and limitations: Baseline antibody screening turned up just 6 or 7 seropositive AZD1222 recipients. Repertoires were obtained solely post-peak T cell response. The donors showed a predominance of white British ancestry and of females, with possible underestimation of clonal diversity. Along spike, vaccine-associated CD4 TCRs were found throughout, with dominance at 160-218 and 743-854.

This TCR was sampled from an adult who received the AZD1222 COVID-19 vaccine. The sample was peripheral blood, taken 28 days after the second AZD1222 dose. The chain has TRBV9 and TRBJ2-5, with 12 bases identical to TRBD2. CDR3 sequence (DNA): TGTGCCAGCAGCGTAGATGGACTAGCGGGACAAGAGACCCAGTACTTC. Protein sequence: CASSVDGLAGQETQYF.